These T cell receptor beta chains were read from a single sample in a study of identifying expanded T cells in peripheral blood. Generated by immunoSEQ multiplex PCR, the TCRdb table keeps only in-frame clones and is missing some. The data show about 94,000 clones, approximately 86% seen once. The sample was blood. These receptors originate from a person between 18 and 75 years old in good health. The CDR3 runs from the conserved cysteine through the conserved F or W. A D gene is named only where the DNA matches it firmly. Where a row states a size, it is once, few, many or the class of an expanded clone; other rows omit it.

TRBJ2-2 14 TRBV5-1 . . TGCGCCAGCAGGGACACCGCGAACACCGGGGAGCTGTTTTTT CASRDTANTGELFF
TRBJ2-7 14 TRBV5-5 . . TGTGCCAGCAGCTTGGGGGGGCAGGGCTACGAGCAGTACTTC CASSLGGQGYEQYF
TRBJ2-7 15 TRBV7-3 . TRBD1 TGTGCCAGCAGCCCATCGGGGACAGGGGACCACGAGCAGTACTTC CASSPSGTGDHEQYF
TRBJ1-2 17 TRBV7-3 once . TGTGCCAGCAGCTTAATCGGCGGCAGGGAGGCGTCTTATGGCTACACCTTC CASSLIGGREASYGYTF
TRBJ1-2 16 TRBV9 . . TGTGCCAGCAGCAAAGGCTGGGCCCCGCATGGGGGTGGCTACACCTTC CASSKGWAPHGGGYTF
TRBJ2-7 12 TRBV6-5 . . TGTGCCAGCAAGTCAAGTACCTACGAGCAGTACTTC CASKSSTYEQYF
TRBJ1-1 12 TRBV30 . TRBD1 TGTGCCTGGAGTGAGGGGGCGCTGGTAGCTTTCTTT CAWSEGALVAFF
TRBJ1-6 15 TRBV6-5 few . TGTGCCAGCAGCTTCGGGTACTCCTATAATTCACCCCTCCACTTT CASSFGYSYNSPLHF
TRBJ1-1 11 TRBV2 . . TGTGCCAGCAGTCGGGGGGGTGAAGCTTTCTTT CASSRGGEAFF
TRBJ1-2 17 TRBV19 . . TGTGCCAGTAGTATACTGCGTGGGGAGGGGAGTAGCTATGGCTACACCTTC CASSILRGEGSSYGYTF
TRBJ1-1 13 TRBV11-3 few . TGTGCCAGCAGCTTAACGGAGAACACTGAAGCTTTCTTT CASSLTENTEAFF
TRBJ2-7 13 TRBV30 . TRBD2 TGTGCCTGGAATGCCGGGACTAGCGACGAGCAGTACTTC CAWNAGTSDEQYF
TRBJ2-7 11 TRBV6-1 . . TGTGCCAGCAGTTCCACGTACGAGCAGTACTTC CASSSTYEQYF
TRBJ1-1 14 TRBV7-2 . . TGTGCCAGCAGCCCTATGGGACTCAACACTGAAGCTTTCTTT CASSPMGLNTEAFF
TRBJ2-1 14 TRBV6-5 . TRBD1 TGTGCCAGCAGCGACACAGGGGCGCGAGGTGAGCAGTTCTTC CASSDTGARGEQFF
TRBJ2-4 13 TRBV10-1 . . TGCGCCAGCAGGGGACTAGCCAAAAACATTCAGTACTTC CASRGLAKNIQYF
TRBJ2-1 15 TRBV5-6 . . TGTGCCAGCAATTATGGGCCGAGCTCCTACAATGAGCAGTTCTTC CASNYGPSSYNEQFF
TRBJ1-1 13 TRBV7-2 . . TGTGCCAGCAGCCCCCGACGAAACTCCGAAGCTTTCTTT CASSPRRNSEAFF
TRBJ1-4 14 TRBV18 . . TGTGCCAGCTCACCCGGGACATATAATGAAAAACTGTTTTTT CASSPGTYNEKLFF
TRBJ1-6 19 TRBV28 . . TGTGCCAGCACCCCCGACCGCGGACAGACGAGCTCCTATAATTCACCCCTCCACTTT CASTPDRGQTSSYNSPLHF
TRBJ2-1 15 TRBV18 . TRBD1 TGTGCCAGCTCTGGGGGACAGGGGAACTACAATGAGCAGTTCTTC CASSGGQGNYNEQFF
TRBJ2-3 14 TRBV5-1 . . TGCGCCAGCAGCTTGGGGGACAATTCAGATACGCAGTATTTT CASSLGDNSDTQYF
TRBJ1-3 15 TRBV13 . TRBD1 TGTGCCAGCAGCCCCGGGACAGGGACTGGAAACACCATATATTTT CASSPGTGTGNTIYF
TRBJ2-1 15 TRBV6-5 . . TGTGCCAGCAGTCGAGGACAGAGCTCCTACAATGAGCAGTTCTTC CASSRGQSSYNEQFF
TRBJ2-5 14 TRBV4-2 . . TGTGCCAGCAGCCAAGAGGTGTCCCGGGAGACCCAGTACTTC CASSQEVSRETQYF
TRBJ2-7 14 TRBV4-1 . . TGCGCCAGCAGCCAAGATGGCGCCTTTTACGAGCAGTACTTC CASSQDGAFYEQYF
TRBJ1-2 13 TRBV6-6 . . TGTGCCAGCAGTCGCCGGGACATAGACGGCTACACCTTC CASSRRDIDGYTF
TRBJ1-4 13 TRBV6-5 . . TGTGCCAGCAGTTACCGCTTGAATGAAAAACTGTTTTTT CASSYRLNEKLFF
TRBJ2-1 19 TRBV14 . TRBD2 TGTGCCAGCAGCCAAGATCCCCCCTGGGGAGCGGGAGGAGTCGATGAGCAGTTCTTC CASSQDPPWGAGGVDEQFF
TRBJ2-1 14 TRBV9 . . TGTGCCAGCAGCTTCGGGACCGCGAACAATGAGCAGTTCTTC CASSFGTANNEQFF
TRBJ1-3 15 TRBV19 . . TGTGCCAGTAGCCTTTCCCACCTCTCTGGAAACACCATATATTTT CASSLSHLSGNTIYF
TRBJ2-2 14 TRBV7-3 . . TGTGCCAGCAGTTCTAGTGCAGGAGCCGGGGAGCTGTTTTTT CASSSSAGAGELFF
TRBJ2-5 13 TRBV27 . . TGTGCCAGCAGTCCAGAAAGAGGGGAGACCCAGTACTTC CASSPERGETQYF
TRBJ1-2 13 TRBV5-1 . . TGCGCCAGCAGTAATTGGGAAGACTATGGCTACACCTTC CASSNWEDYGYTF
TRBJ1-1 15 TRBV6-5 . . TGTGCCAGCAGTTACTCAGGGTTTTGGGCCACTGAAGCTTTCTTT CASSYSGFWATEAFF
TRBJ2-7 14 TRBV5-5 . . TGTGCCAGCAGCCTGGGACACCCCTCCTACGAGCAGTACTTC CASSLGHPSYEQYF
TRBJ2-5 14 TRBV7-9 once . TGTGCCAGCAGCCCTTTGGACCCAAAAGAGACCCAGTACTTC CASSPLDPKETQYF
TRBJ1-5 15 TRBV6-1 . . TGTGCCAGCAGTAAGGGACTGGATAGCAATCAGCCCCAGCATTTT CASSKGLDSNQPQHF
TRBJ2-5 15 TRBV5-1 . TRBD1 TGCGCCAGCAGCTGGGGACAGGCGGGCCAAGAGACCCAGTACTTC CASSWGQAGQETQYF
TRBJ2-7 15 TRBV5-1 . TRBD1 TGCGCCAGCAGCCCAACGACAGGGAACTCCTACGAGCAGTACTTC CASSPTTGNSYEQYF
TRBJ1-2 13 TRBV6-5 . TRBD1 TGTGCCAGCAGTTGGACAGGGGGTTTTGGCTACACCTTC CASSWTGGFGYTF
TRBJ2-7 14 TRBV6-1 . . TGTGCCATCACGCCAAAGCCCCAGTACTACGAGCAGTACTTC CAITPKPQYYEQYF
TRBJ2-5 14 TRBV5-6 . TRBD1 TGTGCCAGCAGCCTGGACAGGGTAGTTGAGACCCAGTACTTC CASSLDRVVETQYF
TRBJ2-7 20 TRBV27 . TRBD2 TGTGCCAGCAGCCCTTCCCCCGGGACTAGCGTAGAGAGAGGGCTCTACGAGCAGTACTTC CASSPSPGTSVERGLYEQYF
TRBJ1-5 15 TRBV2 . TRBD1 TGTGCCAGCAGGGATGGGACAGTCCCTCTTCAGCCCCAGCATTTT CASRDGTVPLQPQHF
TRBJ2-2 15 TRBV5-5 . TRBD1 TGTGCCAGCAGCTTCAGGGACAGCTCCACCGGGGAGCTGTTTTTT CASSFRDSSTGELFF
TRBJ2-6 16 TRBV15 . TRBD1 TGTGCCACCAGCAGGGGACAGGGGCCTGGGGCCAACGTCCTGACTTTC CATSRGQGPGANVLTF
TRBJ2-3 13 TRBV18 . TRBD1 TGTGCCAGCTCACCCACAGGGGCAGATACGCAGTATTTT CASSPTGADTQYF
TRBJ1-4 12 TRBV2 . . TGTGCCAGCAGTAACCCTAATGAAAAACTGTTTTTT CASSNPNEKLFF
TRBJ2-3 15 TRBV7-3 . . TGTGCCAGCAGCTTAAGGGGACACTACACAGATACGCAGTATTTT CASSLRGHYTDTQYF